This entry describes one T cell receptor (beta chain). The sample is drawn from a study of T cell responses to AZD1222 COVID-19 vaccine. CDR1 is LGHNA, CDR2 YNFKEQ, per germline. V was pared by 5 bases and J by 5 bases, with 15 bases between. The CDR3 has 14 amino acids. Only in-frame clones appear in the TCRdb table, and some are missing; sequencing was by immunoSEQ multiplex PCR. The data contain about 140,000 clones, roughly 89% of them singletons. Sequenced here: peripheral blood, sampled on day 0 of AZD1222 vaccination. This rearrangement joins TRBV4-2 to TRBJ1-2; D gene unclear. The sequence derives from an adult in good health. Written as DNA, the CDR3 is TGTGCCAGCAGCTCAGGACGGAGGGAGTATGGCTACACCTTC. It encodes CASSSGRREYGYTF.